The 24 T cell receptor beta chains below come from one sample, sequenced in a study of T cell changes during pregnancy in multiple sclerosis. Only in-frame clones appear in the TCRdb table, and some are missing; sequencing was by immunoSEQ multiplex PCR. The sample has 120,000 or so clones, roughly 92% seen once. Source: peripheral blood, taken before pregnancy. The receptors were sampled from a female donor with multiple sclerosis, enrolled in a pregnancy study.

The CDR3 DNA reads TGTGCCAGCAAGGGACAGATGAGCTCCTACGAGCAGTACTTC. Translated: CASKGQMSSYEQYF. This chain links TRBV6-1 with TRBJ2-7, with 7 bases identical to TRBD1. Germline assignment: CDR1 MNHNS and CDR2 SASEGT. V was pared by 7 bases and J by 0 bases, with 6 bases of the junction left unmatched. CDR3 length equals 14 residues.

V usage is TRBV5-4 and J usage is TRBJ2-3, with unresolved D. CDR3 length: 14 amino acids. The germline V gene has CDR1 SGHNT and CDR2 YYREEE (reference sequence). V dropped 1 base and J dropped 1 base, with 7 bases sitting between them. DNA of the CDR3: TGTGCCAGCAGCTTGCGCGTCGGCACAGATACGCAGTATTTT. Protein: CASSLRVGTDTQYF.

The chain links TRBV6-6 to TRBJ2-5, with no clear D. Per germline, CDR1 MNHNY and CDR2 SVGAGI (reference sequence). The CDR3 runs 13 residues. V shed 8 bases and J shed 1 base, with 11 bases lying between them. The DNA of the CDR3 is TGTGCCAGCTGTAGAACGGTCCAAGAGACCCAGTACTTC. Its translation is CASCRTVQETQYF.

This rearrangement joins TRBV9 to TRBJ2-1; TRBD2 aligns across 10 bases. CDR3 length: 17 amino acids. Trimming at V came to 6 bases and at J to 7 bases, leaving 16 bases not matched to a gene. Germline V gene sequence: CDR1 SGDLS, CDR2 YYNGEE. This CDR3 reads CASTQGPSGRAGNEQFF. The CDR3 bases are TGTGCCAGCACCCAAGGCCCCAGCGGGAGGGCCGGAAATGAGCAGTTCTTC. The complete variable domain, with remaining parts taken from reference TRBV9 and TRBJ2-1, reads DSGVTQTPKHLITATGQRVTLRCSPRSGDLSVYWYQQSLDQGLQFLIQYYNGEERAKGNILERFSAQQFPDLHSELNLSSLELGDSALYFCASTQGPSGRAGNEQFFGPGTRLTVL.

The gene calls are TRBV7-8 and TRBJ2-5; no firm D call. V shed 1 base and J shed 5 bases, with 14 bases lying between them. The CDR3 covers 15 residues. Germline-derived CDR1 and CDR2 are SGHVS and FQNEAQ. In DNA, the CDR3 is TGTGCCAGCAGCTTAGATCACCAGATCAGGGAGACCCAGTACTTC. This translates into CASSLDHQIRETQYF.

The CDR3 DNA sequence: TGTGCCAGCAGCCCTCTCACAGGGGGCAACACTGAAGCTTTCTTT. It is translated as CASSPLTGGNTEAFF. This chain uses TRBV6-5 with TRBJ1-1, with 9 bases identical to TRBD1. Germline CDR1 and CDR2: MNHEY and SVGAGI. With 6 bases clipped from V and 2 bases from J, the junction kept 7 bases outside the gene matches. The CDR3 runs 15 residues.

The genes are TRBV7-9 and TRBJ1-1, with a possible D match to TRBD1 (5 bases). The CDR3 sequence is 14 residues long. CDR1 is SEHNR and CDR2 is FQNEAQ in the germline V gene (reference sequence). V lost 3 bases and J lost 0, with 8 bases in between. The chain's CDR3 is CASSFARVNTEAFF. The CDR3 DNA follows: TGTGCCAGCAGCTTCGCCAGGGTGAACACTGAAGCTTTCTTT.

The gene calls are TRBV15 and TRBJ2-3; 9 positions agree with TRBD1. V shed 2 bases and J 3 bases; nucleotides not matched to a gene: 6. Germline CDR1 and CDR2: LNHNV and YYDKDF (reference sequence). The CDR3 length is 16 residues. CDR3: CATSRLEGQGTDTQYF. For the CDR3, the DNA is TGTGCCACCAGCAGACTCGAGGGACAGGGTACAGATACGCAGTATTTT.

The rearrangement joins TRBV28 to TRBJ1-1; a weak D match, TRBD1 (5 bases). This CDR3 is 14 amino acids long. The ends were cut back, 5 bases at V and 3 bases at J, with 13 bases in the middle. Germline V lookup: CDR1 MDHEN, CDR2 SYDVKM. CDR3 coding DNA: TGTGCCAGCAGTCACACGGGGGGTGACACTGAAGCTTTCTTT. It is translated as CASSHTGGDTEAFF. The full variable domain, with the rest looked up from reference TRBV28 and TRBJ1-1, is DVKVTQSSRYLVKRTGEKVFLECVQDMDHENMFWYRQDPGLGLRLIYFSYDVKMKEKGDIPEGYSVSREKKERFSLILESASTNQTSMYLCASSHTGGDTEAFFGQGTRLTVV.

This clone was observed a single time. The chain uses TRBV2 and TRBJ2-5; perhaps TRBD2 as D (7 bases). V was clipped by 7 bases and J by 0 bases, with 12 bases between them. CDR1 and CDR2 (germline): SNHLY, FYNNEI. The CDR3 totals 14 residues. The CDR3 region has the DNA TGTGCCAGCATGGGGGGGCGGTACCAAGAGACCCAGTACTTC. This encodes CASMGGRYQETQYF.

This chain's CDR3 is CASSVAHRGGYEQYF. The CDR3 coding sequence is TGTGCCAGCAGCGTAGCGCACAGGGGGGGCTACGAGCAGTACTTC. The chain links TRBV9 to TRBJ2-7; perhaps TRBD1 as D (8 bases). CDR3 size: 15 residues. Trimming removed 0 bases from V and 3 bases from J, with 13 bases in between. CDR1 and CDR2 from the germline V gene are SGDLS and YYNGEE.

This chain joins TRBV9 and TRBJ2-6, with D possibly TRBD1 on 7 matching bases. The V gene's germline CDR1 is SGDLS and CDR2 YYNGEE. The CDR3 consists of 17 residues. V dropped 3 bases and J dropped 0 bases, with 13 bases sitting between them. In nucleotides, the CDR3 is TGTGCCAGCAGCGCCCAGGGGGGCCTCTCTGGGGCCAACGTCCTGACTTTC. Protein: CASSAQGGLSGANVLTF.

J is TRBJ2-7 and V is TRBV4-1; 7 positions agree with TRBD1. V shed 2 bases, J shed 5 bases, and the junction held 12 bases outside the gene matches. CDR3 length: 16 residues. The germline V gene has CDR1 MGHRA and CDR2 YSYEKL. The CDR3: CASSQRQDRWSDEQYF. CDR3 bases: TGCGCCAGCAGCCAAAGACAGGACAGGTGGTCTGACGAGCAGTACTTC.

V and J are TRBV5-8 and TRBJ1-1, with a possible D match to TRBD1 (6 bases). The length of the CDR3 is 13 residues. Germline CDR1 and CDR2: SGHTS and YDEGEE. Trimming took 4 bases from V and 2 from J, leaving 9 bases between them. CDR3 coding DNA: TGTGCCAGCAGCATCAGGGGAAACACTGAAGCTTTCTTT. This encodes CASSIRGNTEAFF.

The chain couples TRBV4-1 to TRBJ1-2, with 11 bases identical to TRBD1. V lost 0 bases to trimming and J lost 8 bases; unmatched junction nucleotides: 8. Germline CDR1 is MGHRA and CDR2 is YSYEKL. CDR3 size: 16 residues. CDR3 nucleotide sequence: TGCGCCAGCAGCCAAGATGCAGGACAGGGGGCGCGAGGCTACACCTTC. This encodes CASSQDAGQGARGYTF.

This sequence joins TRBV7-9 and TRBJ2-3; 7 nucleotides agree with TRBD1. Losses at the gene ends were 0 bases for V and 3 bases for J; bases not matched to a gene: 9. The CDR3 has 17 residues. Per germline, CDR1 SEHNR and CDR2 FQNEAQ (reference sequence). The CDR3 loop is CASSLAETGLETDTQYF. Here the CDR3 DNA reads TGTGCCAGCAGCTTAGCCGAGACAGGGCTTGAAACAGATACGCAGTATTTT.

The gene calls are TRBV7-2 and TRBJ1-2; maybe TRBD1 (5 bases). V lost 4 bases, J lost 8 bases, and 14 bases lay in between. Germline assignment: CDR1 SGHTA and CDR2 FQGNSA. The CDR3 runs to 13 residues. CDR3 region: CASSSSGRLGYTF. CDR3 DNA sequence: TGTGCCAGCAGCTCATCAGGGAGGTTGGGCTACACCTTC.

The rearrangement uses TRBV28 and TRBJ1-5; weak D call: TRBD1 (6 bases). CDR1 and CDR2 from the germline V gene are MDHEN and SYDVKM. Trimming took 3 bases from V and 2 from J, leaving 14 bases between them. This CDR3 has 16 residues. This CDR3 is CASSLPTGPGNQPQHF. The CDR3 coding sequence is TGTGCCAGCAGTTTGCCGACAGGTCCGGGCAATCAGCCCCAGCATTTT.

This clone was picked up a small number of times. The gene calls are TRBV5-1 and TRBJ2-1; 14 bases match TRBD2. CDR1 and CDR2 (germline): SGHRS, YFSETQ. CDR3 length: 17 amino acids. Losses at the gene ends were 2 bases for V and 2 bases for J; bases not matched to a gene: 3. The CDR3 DNA follows: TGCGCCAGCAGCTTTATGGGACTAGCGGGGGCCTACAATGAGCAGTTCTTC. It codes for CASSFMGLAGAYNEQFF.

The V gene is TRBV6-1, the J gene TRBJ1-1; TRBD1 agrees at 7 bases. The CDR3 has 15 amino acids. Germline values: CDR1 MNHNS, CDR2 SASEGT. Trimming cost V 3 bases and J 0 bases; bases outside gene matches: 4. Written as DNA, the CDR3 is TGTGCCAGCAGTGACGAGGGGGCGGTGAACACTGAAGCTTTCTTT. This sequence encodes CASSDEGAVNTEAFF.

The chain joins TRBV19 to TRBJ1-2; 7 nucleotides match TRBD1. J was trimmed by 4 bases and V by 8 bases; bases with no gene match: 7. This CDR3 region has 13 residues. Germline V gene sequence: CDR1 LNHDA, CDR2 SQIVND (reference sequence). The CDR3 region is CASGDSWIYGYTF. The CDR3 DNA is TGTGCCAGTGGGGACAGCTGGATCTATGGCTACACCTTC.

The rearrangement uses TRBV19 and TRBJ2-3, with 9 positions matching TRBD2. The CDR3 length is 15 residues. V dropped 2 bases and J dropped 3; count of bases not matched to a gene: 3. Germline lookup yields CDR1 LNHDA and CDR2 SQIVND (reference sequence). CDR3 DNA: TGTGCCAGTAGTATACCGGCGGGGGGGACAGATACGCAGTATTTT. Amino acids: CASSIPAGGTDTQYF.

The chain joins TRBV19 to TRBJ2-3; TRBD1 matches at 10 bases. Germline-derived CDR1 and CDR2 are LNHDA and SQIVND (reference sequence). The V and J ends lost 4 bases and 4 bases, in that order; junction bases with no gene match: 11. The CDR3 contains 17 residues. In DNA form, the CDR3 reads TGTGCCAGTAGTACCGGGACAGGGGATATTGGGGCAGATACGCAGTATTTT. It translates to CASSTGTGDIGADTQYF.

The rearrangement links TRBV7-2 to TRBJ2-1; TRBD2 aligns across 12 bases. The CDR3 is made up of 14 amino acids. Germline assignment: CDR1 SGHTA and CDR2 FQGNSA. J lost 9 bases, V lost 3 bases, and 3 bases had no gene match. The CDR3 region is CASSLTSGSPEQFF. CDR3 DNA sequence: TGTGCCAGCAGCTTGACTAGCGGGAGTCCTGAGCAGTTCTTC.